The 29 T cell receptor beta chains reported below all come from one sample, sequenced in a study of identical twins. Each CDR3 protein gets one entry after TCRdb re-called the 5' RACE reads with MiXCR. The sample lists around 1.7 million distinct CDR3 sequences, around a third occurring once. Sequencing used cord blood. These receptors came from a newborn girl in good health.

This clonotype was detected only a few times. The chain is built from TRBV5-1 and TRBJ2-5, with 8 bases fitting TRBD2. V trimming: 0 bases; J trimming: 5 bases; junction bases outside the gene matches: 9. The CDR3 is 16 residues long. The V gene's germline CDR1 is SGHRS and CDR2 YFSETQ. In nucleotides, the CDR3 is TGCGCCAGCAGCTTGGGACTAGCGATTTATGGGGAGACCCAGTACTTC. Its protein product is CASSLGLAIYGETQYF.

This clonotype was recorded at least ten times. The chain has TRBV7-2 and TRBJ2-7; D is possibly TRBD1 (6 bases). In germline, CDR1 is SGHTA, CDR2 FQGNSA. The CDR3 contains 14 residues. The V gene lost 3 bases and the J gene lost 2 bases, with 11 bases spanning the gap. The CDR3 spells CASSFRTVTYEQYF. CDR3 nucleotide sequence: TGTGCCAGCAGCTTTCGGACAGTCACCTACGAGCAGTACTTC. Combining the CDR3 with reference TRBV7-2 and TRBJ2-7 gives the whole variable domain GAGVSQSPSNKVTEKGKDVELRCDPISGHTALYWYRQSLGQGLEFLIYFQGNSAPDKSGLPSDRFSAERTGGSVSTLTIQRTQQEDSAVYLCASSFRTVTYEQYFGPGTRLTVT.

The genes are TRBV20-1 and TRBJ2-7; 8 bases line up with TRBD2. CDR3 length: 14 residues. Losses at the gene ends were 7 bases for V and 7 bases for J; bases not matched to a gene: 15. Germline CDR1 and CDR2: DFQATT and SNEGSKA (reference sequence). The CDR3 spells CSVRGLETYNEQYF. CDR3 sequence (DNA): TGCAGTGTCCGGGGACTAGAGACCTACAATGAGCAGTACTTC.

Points on this clonotype: A clone one base away is much larger, so this may be a read error. The chain uses TRBV12-5 and TRBJ2-5, with D perhaps TRBD1 or TRBD2 (5 bases each). Germline V gene sequence: CDR1 LGHNT, CDR2 FRNRAP. The CDR3 extends over 13 amino acids. Deletions cut 1 base from V and 11 bases from J, with 14 bases between. The DNA for the CDR3 is TGTGCTAGTGGTTTGGCAACTCCGGGACGGCAGTACTTC. This translates into CASGLATPGRQYF.

This chain uses TRBV7-2 with TRBJ2-7, with 14 bases identical to TRBD2. This CDR3 has 16 residues. V trimming: 3 bases; J trimming: 2 bases; junction bases outside the gene matches: 3. The germline V gene encodes CDR1 SGHTA and CDR2 FQGNSA. The CDR3 sequence: CASSFGTSGSAYEQYF. The CDR3, as DNA: TGTGCCAGCAGCTTTGGGACTAGCGGGAGCGCCTACGAGCAGTACTTC.

This clonotype was picked up a small number of times. The chain joins TRBV5-1 to TRBJ2-7, with D uncertain. Looked up from germline, CDR1 is SGHRS and CDR2 is YFSETQ. The V end lost 2 bases, the J end lost 4 bases, and 7 bases lay between the germline ends. The length of the CDR3 is 12 residues. CDR3 in DNA: TGCGCCAGCAGCTTCGACTGGTACGAGCAGTACTTC. It codes for CASSFDWYEQYF. Together with reference TRBV5-1 and TRBJ2-7, the CDR3 gives the full variable domain: KAGVTQTPRYLIKTRGQQVTLSCSPISGHRSVSWYQQTPGQGLQFLFEYFSETQRNKGNFPGRFSGRQFSNSRSEMNVSTLELGDSALYLCASSFDWYEQYFGPGTRLTVT.

Worth noting for this clonotype: One end of the junction varies from germline; a read error may be responsible. The V call is TRBV5-1, the J call TRBJ2-3; D is unclear. CDR1 SGHRS and CDR2 YFSETQ come from the germline V gene. There are 11 residues in the CDR3. The CDR3 is CASRSTDSQYF. The CDR3 DNA reads as TGCGCCAGCAGAAGCACAGATTCGCAGTATTTT.

Details on this clonotype: A junction boundary mismatches the germline segment, possibly from a read error. The chain employs TRBV6-2 or TRBV6-3 and TRBJ2-3; D gene uncertain. CDR1 and CDR2 (germline): MNHEY, SVGEGT. CDR3 length equals 15 residues. Here the CDR3 reads CASSYTTGSTDTQYF. CDR3 DNA: TGTGCCAGCAGTTACACCACCGGCAGCACGGATACGCAGTATTTT.

About this clonotype itself: This may come from a read error, since a much larger clone is one base off. The gene calls are TRBV29-1 and TRBJ2-7; tentative D call: TRBD2 (6 bases). Germline loops: CDR1 SQVTM, CDR2 ANQGSEA. This CDR3 has 12 residues. CDR3 amino acids: CRTGTSAYEQYF. The CDR3 DNA sequence: TGCAGAACCGGGACTTCGGCCTACGAGCAGTACTTC.

The chain recombines TRBV7-2 with TRBJ2-5; 8 positions match TRBD2. The CDR3 is made up of 16 amino acids. Germline V lookup: CDR1 SGHTA, CDR2 FQGNSA. V was clipped by 3 bases and J by 1 base; unmatched bases: 7. CDR3 sequence (DNA): TGTGCCAGCAGCTTTAATCCTAGCGGGTCCCAAGAGACCCAGTACTTC. Protein sequence: CASSFNPSGSQETQYF.

The chain is built from TRBV6-1 and TRBJ2-5; D is uncertain. Trimming removed 7 bases at V and 11 bases at J, with 14 bases between. The CDR3 covers 11 residues. Germline V gene lookup returns CDR1 MNHNS and CDR2 SASEGT. The CDR3 coding sequence is TGTGCCAGCATACAAAGGGATGAGCAGTACTTC. It specifies CASIQRDEQYF.

This clonotype was detected many times. The rearrangement uses TRBV28 and TRBJ2-7; unclear D gene. V was trimmed by 5 bases and J by 0 bases, leaving 20 bases between them. The CDR3 loop spans 17 amino acids. Germline V gene lookup returns CDR1 MDHEN and CDR2 SYDVKM. CDR3 sequence reads: CASSRYPGQQPSYEQYF. The CDR3 DNA is TGTGCCAGCAGTCGATATCCGGGCCAGCAACCCTCCTACGAGCAGTACTTC.

There are a few counts of this clonotype. The chain couples TRBV20-1 to TRBJ2-7, with 7 bases aligning to TRBD2. The trim removed 6 bases at V and 2 bases at J, leaving 10 bases unmatched. The CDR3 loop spans 14 amino acids. Looked up from germline, CDR1 is DFQATT and CDR2 is SNEGSKA (reference sequence). CDR3 in DNA: TGCAGTGCGCCTCGTCCCGGGGGGACCTACGAGCAGTACTTC. Translating it yields CSAPRPGGTYEQYF.

This clonotype has a handful of counts. V and J are TRBV20-1 and TRBJ2-3; 14 bases are shared with TRBD2. The V gene's germline CDR1 is DFQATT and CDR2 SNEGSKA (reference sequence). The CDR3 contains 13 residues. This chain's CDR3 is CKWGLAGADTQYF. CDR3 coding DNA: TGCAAATGGGGACTAGCGGGAGCGGATACGCAGTATTTT.

The chain couples TRBV20-1 to TRBJ2-7, with a weak D call TRBD2 (6 bases). The germline gives CDR1 DFQATT, CDR2 SNEGSKA (reference sequence). The length of the CDR3 is 13 residues. V shed 6 bases and J shed 3 bases, with 15 bases lying between them. The CDR3 DNA reads TGCAGTGCCGGGCGGGGACTTGGCTACGAGCAGTACTTC. Translation gives CSAGRGLGYEQYF.

The chain recombines TRBV20-1 with TRBJ2-1, with 7 bases matching TRBD1. The CDR3 extends over 13 amino acids. Germline loops: CDR1 DFQATT, CDR2 SNEGSKA (reference sequence). The J segment lost 16 bases and the V segment lost 0 bases, leaving 12 bases of the junction unmatched. CDR3 amino acids: CSAREDRITEAFF. DNA for the CDR3: TGCAGTGCTAGAGAGGACAGGATCACTGAAGCTTTCTTC.

CDR3 sequence (DNA): TGTGCCAGCAGCCCACCTCGTTTTTCCGGACAGGGCGGGAGCAATCAGCCCCAGCATTTT. Residues: CASSPPRFSGQGGSNQPQHF. V and J are TRBV7-8 and TRBJ1-5, with 8 bases identical to TRBD1. The germline V gene has CDR1 SGHVS and CDR2 FQNEAQ. J lost 1 base, V lost 5 bases, and 19 bases had no gene match. The CDR3 has 20 amino acids.

The chain carries TRBV20-1 and TRBJ1-2, with D maybe TRBD1 (6 bases). This CDR3 is 13 amino acids long. V lost 7 bases to trimming and J lost 3 bases, with 15 bases between them. Germline assignment: CDR1 DFQATT and CDR2 SNEGSKA (reference sequence). The CDR3 region has the DNA TGCAGTGTTACACCGACAGGAGACTATGGCTACACCTTC. Its translation: CSVTPTGDYGYTF.

The chain is built from TRBV19 and TRBJ2-5, with TRBD2 identical over 13 bases. The J call is uncertain, as TRBJ2-7 better fits the DNA end. The CDR3 runs to 15 residues. The germline CDR1 and CDR2 sequences are LNHDA and SQIVND (reference sequence). CDR3 region: CASATRTSGSTEQYF. The CDR3 nucleotides read TGTGCCAGTGCGACGAGGACTAGCGGGAGTACCGAGCAGTACTTC.

J is TRBJ1-2 and V is TRBV20-1, with D unresolved. The V gene's germline CDR1 is DFQATT and CDR2 SNEGSKA (reference sequence). V lost 1 base, J lost 4 bases, and 13 bases lay in between. The CDR3 totals 14 residues. CDR3 in DNA: TGCAGTGCTAGAGTCGGCAGTCACTTCTATGGCTACACCTTC. Translating gives CSARVGSHFYGYTF.

This chain connects TRBV20-1 to TRBJ2-2; D gene ambiguous. There are 13 residues in the CDR3. Germline V lookup: CDR1 DFQATT, CDR2 SNEGSKA (reference sequence). Trimming took 3 bases from V and 0 from J, leaving 5 bases between them. The CDR3, as DNA: TGCAGTGCTAGTGCCACGAACACCGGGGAGCTGTTTTTT. Its protein product is CSASATNTGELFF.

Only one count was recorded for this clonotype. The gene calls are TRBV2 and TRBJ2-7, with 11 nucleotides matching TRBD2. The J segment lost 6 bases and the V segment lost 1 base, leaving 2 bases of the junction unmatched. CDR3 length: 14 amino acids. The germline V gene has CDR1 SNHLY and CDR2 FYNNEI. The DNA for the CDR3 is TGTGCCAGCAGTGAAGGACTAGCGGGGTTCGAGCAGTACTTC. Encoded protein: CASSEGLAGFEQYF.

V is TRBV10-1 and J is TRBJ2-3, with 8 nucleotides matching TRBD1. Germline V gives CDR1 WNHNN, CDR2 SYGVQD (reference sequence). This CDR3 is built from 15 residues. V lost 2 bases and J lost 5; bases outside the gene matches: 6. The CDR3 bases are TGCGCCAGCAGTGAGGGCAGGGGGCTAGGAGATACGCAGTATTTT. Translating it yields CASSEGRGLGDTQYF.

V and J are TRBV9 and TRBJ2-3, with 9 nucleotides matching TRBD2. Trimming took 1 base from V and 6 from J; bases not matched to a gene: 6. CDR3 length equals 15 residues. In germline, CDR1 is SGDLS, CDR2 YYNGEE. Here the CDR3 DNA reads TGTGCCAGCAGCGTACTAGCGGGGTCACAGGATACGCAGTATTTT. Residues: CASSVLAGSQDTQYF.

The chain carries TRBV4-1 and TRBJ1-6, with a tentative D call TRBD1 (6 bases). This CDR3 spans 14 amino acids. The germline gives CDR1 MGHRA, CDR2 YSYEKL. Trimming cost V 1 base and J 9 bases, with 10 bases left between them. The CDR3 is CASSQARQVSPLHF. The CDR3, as DNA: TGCGCCAGCAGCCAAGCACGACAGGTTTCACCCCTCCACTTT.

In this sample, this clonotype turned up once. The chain has TRBV28 and TRBJ2-2; 11 bases are a match to TRBD2. In germline, CDR1 is MDHEN, CDR2 SYDVKM. The CDR3 is 17 amino acids. V lost 7 bases to trimming and J lost 7 bases; unmatched junction nucleotides: 14. This chain's CDR3 is CASIKPVSGRVGGELFF. For the CDR3, the DNA is TGTGCCAGCATCAAACCAGTTAGCGGGAGGGTAGGCGGGGAGCTGTTTTTT.

In this sample, this clonotype turned up a few times. The chain couples TRBV20-1 to TRBJ2-4, with D possibly being TRBD1 (6 bases). CDR3 size: 16 residues. Trimming took off 3 bases at V and 8 bases at J, with 23 bases between the two ends. Per the germline V gene, CDR1 is DFQATT and CDR2 is SNEGSKA (reference sequence). CDR3 region: CSASGASGTKGDIQYF. The CDR3 DNA follows: TGCAGTGCTAGTGGGGCGTCCGGAACAAAGGGGGACATTCAGTACTTC.

The chain has TRBV5-1 and TRBJ2-7, with TRBD2 matching 8 bases. Germline V CDR1 and CDR2: SGHRS, YFSETQ. V was clipped by 6 bases and J by 7 bases; unmatched bases: 15. This CDR3 is built from 15 residues. Here the CDR3 DNA reads TGCGCCAGCATTTCTTTCCGGGGGGGCAGAAATGAGCAGTACTTC. Amino acid sequence: CASISFRGGRNEQYF. Looking up the rest from reference TRBV5-1 and TRBJ2-7 gives the full variable domain: KAGVTQTPRYLIKTRGQQVTLSCSPISGHRSVSWYQQTPGQGLQFLFEYFSETQRNKGNFPGRFSGRQFSNSRSEMNVSTLELGDSALYLCASISFRGGRNEQYFGPGTRLTVT.

This clonotype was found many times. The chain combines TRBV4-1 with TRBJ2-3, with 9 bases matching TRBD2. Germline V CDR1 and CDR2: MGHRA, YSYEKL. With 0 bases clipped from V and 5 bases from J, the junction kept 6 bases outside the gene matches. The CDR3 sequence is 16 residues long. The CDR3 is CASSQEAAGGGDTQYF. The CDR3 region has the DNA TGCGCCAGCAGCCAAGAGGCGGCGGGAGGGGGAGATACGCAGTATTTT.